This T cell receptor beta chain was observed in a study of blood T cell repertoires in COVID-19. About the research overall: Material from acute and convalescent COVID-19 was sourced from the United States, Italy and Spain. Sample material is recorded as cDNA or gDNA derived from T cells, B-cell-depleted T cells, or PBMCs.

This clone is a singleton in its sample. The repertoire was sequenced with immunoSEQ multiplex PCR; TCRdb's copy has only in-frame clones and lacks some. The sample lists 70,000 to 90,000 clones, about 74% occurring once. CDR3 size: 15 residues. Germline V gives CDR1 KGHSH, CDR2 LQKENI. Trimming shortened V by 3 bases and J by 5 bases, and 17 bases separated the two germline ends. This receptor was obtained from a human donor with acute or convalescent COVID-19. The donor label of this sample is uncertain. The chain recombines TRBV18 with TRBJ2-7, with D possibly matching TRBD2 (5 bases). The material sequenced was peripheral blood. The CDR3 loop reads CASSPSTRRQDEQYF. The CDR3 coding sequence is TGTGCCAGCTCACCTTCAACTAGGCGTCAGGACGAGCAGTACTTC.